These 10 T cell receptor beta chains were all obtained from the same sample, sequenced in a study of molecular identifiers for immune sequencing clone quantification. In TCRdb, the PCR reads were re-called with MiXCR into one record per CDR3 protein. The sample carries fewer than 350,000 distinct CDR3 sequences, over 20% recorded once. Input material: naive CD8+ T cells from blood, with Jurkat cell RNA spiked in. Regarding subset: FACS-sorted CD8+CD4-CCR7+CD45RA+ naive T cells. The source is a human donor in good health. Some libraries in this study had Jurkat cell RNA spiked in.

This clonotype was counted many times. The chain couples TRBV6-5 to TRBJ1-2; D may be TRBD1 (6 bases). CDR1 is MNHEY, CDR2 SVGAGI, per germline. V lost 2 bases and J 5 bases, leaving 12 bases between the germline ends. This CDR3 region has 14 residues. CDR3 in DNA: TGTGCCAGCAGTTACGTGGACAGCTTTTATGGCTACACCTTC. It codes for CASSYVDSFYGYTF.

This clonotype was counted only a few times. At one of its ends the junction is not consistent with the germline gene, which may arise from a read error. The chain couples TRBV11-2 to TRBJ2-1; D perhaps matches TRBD1 (6 bases). This CDR3 has 14 residues. CDR1 SGHAT and CDR2 FQNNGV come from the germline V gene. The CDR3: CAGSHSGTPREQFF. The CDR3 nucleotides read TGTGCCGGCAGCCATTCCGGGACACCTCGTGAGCAGTTCTTC.

On this clonotype itself: This may stem from a read error, because a much larger clone lies one nucleotide away. The V and J genes are TRBV6-5 and TRBJ2-3; 8 bases are a match to TRBD2. Germline values: CDR1 MNHEY, CDR2 SVGAGI. This CDR3 spans 17 amino acids. With V trimmed by 8 bases and J by 3 bases, 16 bases remained unmatched. CDR3 bases: TGTGCCAGCGGCCAAACCTCCCCGGGGGGGTTTACAGATACGCAGTATTTT. Translated: CASGQTSPGGFTDTQYF.

This clonotype was counted a few times. The gene calls are TRBV3-1 and TRBJ2-3; D possibly corresponds to TRBD2 (5 bases). The V end lost 3 bases, the J end lost 3 bases, and 16 bases lay between the germline ends. Per germline, CDR1 LGHDT and CDR2 YNNKEL (reference sequence). CDR3 size: 16 residues. Here the CDR3 reads CASSQAPGGPTDTQYF. CDR3 DNA: TGTGCCAGCAGCCAGGCACCCGGCGGGCCTACAGATACGCAGTATTTT.

Concerning this clonotype itself: A much larger clone is a single base away; this may be a read error. The rearrangement uses TRBV12-3 or TRBV12-4 and TRBJ2-3, with 8 bases identical to TRBD1. The V gene end was trimmed by 6 bases and the J gene end by 4 bases; junction bases not matched to a gene: 12. The CDR3 loop spans 16 amino acids. The DNA of the CDR3 is TGTGCCAGCAGCCCCGGACAGGGTTTGGCTCCAGATACGCAGTATTTT. This encodes CASSPGQGLAPDTQYF.

In its sample, this clonotype was seen many times. V and J are TRBV7-2 and TRBJ2-3, with no clear D. Per germline, CDR1 SGHTA and CDR2 FQGNSA. Trimming cost V 5 bases and J 4 bases, with 16 bases left between them. This CDR3 comprises 15 residues. As DNA, the CDR3 is TGTGCCAGCAGCCGACGATCACCTGGGGCAGATACGCAGTATTTT. This encodes CASSRRSPGADTQYF.

V usage is TRBV29-1 and J usage is TRBJ1-2; D ambiguous. The germline V gene has CDR1 SQVTM and CDR2 ANQGSEA. There are 11 residues in the CDR3. Trimming stripped 7 bases from V and 8 bases from J, with 14 bases between. The CDR3 region has the DNA TGCAGCGCCCTAGACCAGGTCGGCTACACCTTC. Encoded protein: CSALDQVGYTF.

A remark on this clonotype: This may be a read error: a much more frequent sequence differs by one nucleotide. The chain combines TRBV28 with TRBJ2-7; unclear D gene. Germline V gene data show CDR1 as MDHEN and CDR2 as SYDVKM. This CDR3 comprises 12 residues. CDR3 nucleotide sequence: TGTGCCAGCAGTCCGAGAAATTACGGGCAGTACTTC. Encoded protein: CASSPRNYGQYF.

The rearrangement links TRBV27 to TRBJ2-7, with D possibly TRBD1 on 7 matching bases. The CDR3 is 14 amino acids. Germline loops: CDR1 MNHEY, CDR2 SMNVEV (reference sequence). The V and J ends lost 4 bases and 2 bases respectively, with 12 bases between them. CDR3 loop: CASSSQGGAYEQYF. The DNA for the CDR3 is TGTGCCAGCAGTTCTCAGGGGGGAGCCTACGAGCAGTACTTC.

This chain connects TRBV3-1 to TRBJ2-2, with 10 bases lining up with TRBD1. The ends lost 3 bases at V and 4 bases at J; junction bases unmatched: 8. The CDR3 runs to 17 residues. CDR1 is LGHDT and CDR2 is YNNKEL in the germline V gene (reference sequence). CDR3 amino acids: CASSHMTGGGSTGELFF. The CDR3 DNA follows: TGTGCCAGCAGCCATATGACAGGGGGCGGGAGCACCGGGGAGCTGTTTTTT.